The clone carrying this T cell receptor beta chain has just one count. This sample was included in a study of blood T cell repertoires in COVID-19. Study overall: The United States, Italy and Spain provided the acute and convalescent COVID-19 samples.

Trimming took 11 bases from V and 6 from J, leaving 23 bases between them. The CDR3 spans 14 residues. Germline lookup yields CDR1 SSHAT and CDR2 FNYEAQ (reference sequence). Authors' analysis steps: Reference gene primer amplification yielded estimated nucleated cell counts. The method was immunoSEQ multiplex PCR; TCRdb's version includes in-frame clones alone and lacks a portion of them. The V and J calls and clone size were taken over from that table, and D and trimming were inferred from the DNA. The table lists 250,000 to 300,000 clones, roughly 89% of them singletons, with 2% to 2.5% in the top ten.

The receptor was derived from a man aged 50 or older with acute or convalescent COVID-19. Material: peripheral blood. The chain combines TRBV7-7 with TRBJ2-7, with D possibly being TRBD2 (5 bases). The CDR3 reads CAVGLGPARAEQYF. CDR3 coding DNA: TGTGCCGTAGGCCTCGGCCCAGCGAGGGCCGAGCAGTACTTC.